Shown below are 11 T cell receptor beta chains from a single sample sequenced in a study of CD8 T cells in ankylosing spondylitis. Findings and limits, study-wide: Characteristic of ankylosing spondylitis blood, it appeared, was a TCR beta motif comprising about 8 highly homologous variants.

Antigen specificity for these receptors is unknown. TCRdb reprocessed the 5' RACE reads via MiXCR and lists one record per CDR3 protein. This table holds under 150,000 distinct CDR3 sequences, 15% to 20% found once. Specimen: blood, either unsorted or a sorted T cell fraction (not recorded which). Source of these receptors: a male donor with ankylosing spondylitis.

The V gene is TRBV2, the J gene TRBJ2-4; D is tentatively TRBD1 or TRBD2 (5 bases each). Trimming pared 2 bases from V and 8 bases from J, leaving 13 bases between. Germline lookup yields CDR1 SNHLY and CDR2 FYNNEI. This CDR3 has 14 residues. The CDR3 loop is CASSEMWGSDIQYF. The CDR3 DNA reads TGTGCCAGCAGTGAAATGTGGGGGTCGGACATTCAGTACTTC.

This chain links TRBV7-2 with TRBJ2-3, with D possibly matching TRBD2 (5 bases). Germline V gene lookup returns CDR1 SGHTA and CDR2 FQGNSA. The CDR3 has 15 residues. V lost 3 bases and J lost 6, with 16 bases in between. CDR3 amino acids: CASSLRTFRRDTQYF. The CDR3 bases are TGTGCCAGCAGCTTGCGGACTTTCCGGCGGGATACGCAGTATTTT.

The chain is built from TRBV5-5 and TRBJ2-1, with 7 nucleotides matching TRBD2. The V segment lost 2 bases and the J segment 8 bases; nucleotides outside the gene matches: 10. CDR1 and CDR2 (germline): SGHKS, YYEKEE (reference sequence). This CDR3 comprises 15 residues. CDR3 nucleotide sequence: TGTGCCAGCAGCTTTTTCCTGAGCGGGATCGATGAGCAGTTCTTC. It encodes CASSFFLSGIDEQFF.

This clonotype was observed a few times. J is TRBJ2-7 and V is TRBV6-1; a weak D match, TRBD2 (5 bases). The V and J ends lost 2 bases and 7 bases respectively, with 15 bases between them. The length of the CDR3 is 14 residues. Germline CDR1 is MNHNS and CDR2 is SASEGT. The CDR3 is CASSEPGSTWEQYF. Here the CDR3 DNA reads TGTGCCAGCAGTGAACCGGGATCAACGTGGGAGCAGTACTTC.

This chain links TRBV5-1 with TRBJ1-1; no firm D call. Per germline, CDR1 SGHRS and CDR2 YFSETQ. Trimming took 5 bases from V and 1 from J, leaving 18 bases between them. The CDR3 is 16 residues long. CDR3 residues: CASRLGRDGRNTEAFF. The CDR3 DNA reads TGCGCCAGCAGACTTGGGAGGGATGGGAGGAACACTGAAGCTTTCTTT. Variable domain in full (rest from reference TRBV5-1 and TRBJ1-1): KAGVTQTPRYLIKTRGQQVTLSCSPISGHRSVSWYQQTPGQGLQFLFEYFSETQRNKGNFPGRFSGRQFSNSRSEMNVSTLELGDSALYLCASRLGRDGRNTEAFFGQGTRLTVV.

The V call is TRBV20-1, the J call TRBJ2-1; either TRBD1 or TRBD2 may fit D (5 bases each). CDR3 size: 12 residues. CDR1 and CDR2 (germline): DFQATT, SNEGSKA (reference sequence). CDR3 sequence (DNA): TGCAGACCGAGGGGCACGTACAATGAGCAGTTCTTC. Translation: CRPRGTYNEQFF.

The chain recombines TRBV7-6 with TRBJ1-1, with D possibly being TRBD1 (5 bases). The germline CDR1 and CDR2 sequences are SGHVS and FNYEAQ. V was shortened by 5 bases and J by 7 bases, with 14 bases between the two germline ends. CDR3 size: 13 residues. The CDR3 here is CASSLGGIDEAFF. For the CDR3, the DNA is TGTGCCAGCAGCCTCGGGGGGATTGATGAAGCTTTCTTT. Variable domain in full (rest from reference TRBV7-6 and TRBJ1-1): GAGVSQSPRYKVTKRGQDVALRCDPISGHVSLYWYRQALGQGPEFLTYFNYEAQQDKSGLPNDRFSAERPEGSISTLTIQRTEQRDSAMYRCASSLGGIDEAFFGQGTRLTVV.

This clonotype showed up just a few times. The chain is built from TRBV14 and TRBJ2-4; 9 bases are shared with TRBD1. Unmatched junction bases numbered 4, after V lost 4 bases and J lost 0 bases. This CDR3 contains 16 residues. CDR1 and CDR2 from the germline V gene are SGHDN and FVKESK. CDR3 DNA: TGTGCCAGCAGCCCTACAGGGGGCGCAGCCAAAAACATTCAGTACTTC. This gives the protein CASSPTGGAAKNIQYF.

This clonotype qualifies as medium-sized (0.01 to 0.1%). CDR3 bases: TGTGCCAGCAGTCCCTGGGACAGCTACGAGCAGTACTTC. Translation: CASSPWDSYEQYF. The chain combines TRBV27 with TRBJ2-7, with 7 bases that match TRBD1. V dropped 5 bases and J dropped 3; count of bases not matched to a gene: 4. This CDR3 has 13 residues. CDR1 is MNHEY, CDR2 SMNVEV, per germline (reference sequence).

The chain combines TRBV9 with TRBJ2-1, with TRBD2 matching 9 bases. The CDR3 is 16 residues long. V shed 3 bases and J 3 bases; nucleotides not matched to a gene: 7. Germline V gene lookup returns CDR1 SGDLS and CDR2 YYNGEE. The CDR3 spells CASSAIAGDSYNEQFF. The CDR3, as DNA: TGTGCCAGCAGCGCCATAGCGGGAGACAGCTACAATGAGCAGTTCTTC.

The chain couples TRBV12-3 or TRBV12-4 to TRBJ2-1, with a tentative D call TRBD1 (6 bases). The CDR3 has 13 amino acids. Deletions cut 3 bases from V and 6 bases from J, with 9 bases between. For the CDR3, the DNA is TGTGCCAGCAGTTTGACAGGCAGCAATGAGCAGTTCTTC. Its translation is CASSLTGSNEQFF.